The rows below give T cell receptor beta chains drawn from one sample of a study of memory CD4+ T cells and cytomegalovirus serostatus. Profiled with immunoSEQ multiplex PCR; TCRdb holds only in-frame clones, not every one. The table includes over 50,000 clones, roughly 80% detected once. The material sequenced was memory CD4+ T cells from blood. All receptors come from an adult in good health and CMV-seronegative. CDR3s include the opening cysteine and the closing phenylalanine or tryptophan. The D gene is left open where the match is weak. Size tells how often a clone was seen (once, few, many) or the class of an expanded clone, and some rows leave it out.

v_call: TRBV20-1; j_call: TRBJ2-1; d_call: -; clone_size: -; cdr3_length: 11; cdr3_nt: TGCAGTGCGGTAGATGTCAATGAGCAGTTCTTC; cdr3_aa: CSAVDVNEQFF
v_call: TRBV2; j_call: TRBJ1-5; d_call: -; clone_size: -; cdr3_length: 18; cdr3_nt: TGTGCCAGCAGTGTGAACAGCCGAAACCTAAATAGCAATCAGCCCCAGCATTTT; cdr3_aa: CASSVNSRNLNSNQPQHF
v_call: TRBV7-3; j_call: TRBJ2-1; d_call: -; clone_size: -; cdr3_length: 12; cdr3_nt: TGTGCCAGCAGCCTGACCCCCGGCGAGCAGTTCTTC; cdr3_aa: CASSLTPGEQFF
v_call: TRBV2; j_call: TRBJ1-2; d_call: -; clone_size: -; cdr3_length: 14; cdr3_nt: TGTGCCAGCAGTTTCGCAGGGGCGGGCTATGGCTACACCTTC; cdr3_aa: CASSFAGAGYGYTF
v_call: TRBV7-2; j_call: TRBJ2-5; d_call: TRBD2; clone_size: -; cdr3_length: 17; cdr3_nt: TGTGCCAGCAGCGGGGTCCTAGCGGTAAGAGCCGGAGAGACCCAGTACTTC; cdr3_aa: CASSGVLAVRAGETQYF
v_call: TRBV6-1; j_call: TRBJ1-1; d_call: -; clone_size: -; cdr3_length: 15; cdr3_nt: TGTGCCAGCAGTGACCAGGGACTGTCGGGGACTGAAGCTTTCTTT; cdr3_aa: CASSDQGLSGTEAFF
v_call: TRBV7-6; j_call: TRBJ2-5; d_call: TRBD2; clone_size: -; cdr3_length: 15; cdr3_nt: TGTGCCAGCAGCTTAGTTGGTAGCGGGAGAGAGACCCAGTACTTC; cdr3_aa: CASSLVGSGRETQYF
v_call: TRBV6-5; j_call: TRBJ1-5; d_call: -; clone_size: -; cdr3_length: 12; cdr3_nt: TGTGCCAGCAGTGAGGGCAATCAGCCCCAGCATTTT; cdr3_aa: CASSEGNQPQHF
v_call: TRBV25-1; j_call: TRBJ2-7; d_call: TRBD1; clone_size: -; cdr3_length: 15; cdr3_nt: TGTGCCAGCAGCGCGGGACAGGGTAGAATCTACGAGCAGTACTTC; cdr3_aa: CASSAGQGRIYEQYF
v_call: TRBV19; j_call: TRBJ1-2; d_call: -; clone_size: -; cdr3_length: 12; cdr3_nt: TGTGCCAGTAGTCCGTCCTTTGGCGGCTACACCTTC; cdr3_aa: CASSPSFGGYTF
v_call: TRBV5-1; j_call: TRBJ1-1; d_call: -; clone_size: -; cdr3_length: 14; cdr3_nt: TGCGCCAGCACCACCGGGACAAAGAACACTGAAGCTTTCTTT; cdr3_aa: CASTTGTKNTEAFF
v_call: TRBV2; j_call: TRBJ1-2; d_call: TRBD1; clone_size: few; cdr3_length: 19; cdr3_nt: TGTGCCAGCAACGGCCGCCTACGCAGGACAGGAGGGCCTAACTATGGCTACACCTTC; cdr3_aa: CASNGRLRRTGGPNYGYTF
v_call: TRBV28; j_call: TRBJ1-1; d_call: -; clone_size: -; cdr3_length: 12; cdr3_nt: TGTGCCAGCAGCGACGAGGGGGCTGAAGCTTTCTTT; cdr3_aa: CASSDEGAEAFF
v_call: TRBV4-2; j_call: TRBJ2-7; d_call: -; clone_size: -; cdr3_length: 13; cdr3_nt: TGTGCCAGCAGCTCCACCCTTAATCCGCGGCAGTACTTC; cdr3_aa: CASSSTLNPRQYF
v_call: TRBV5-1; j_call: TRBJ2-1; d_call: TRBD2; clone_size: -; cdr3_length: 15; cdr3_nt: TGCGCCAGCAGCTTGGGAAGTTCGGGGGGCAATGAGCAGTTCTTC; cdr3_aa: CASSLGSSGGNEQFF
v_call: TRBV10-1; j_call: TRBJ2-3; d_call: -; clone_size: -; cdr3_length: 16; cdr3_nt: TGCGCCAGCAGTGACTTGGGACCCAGGGGCGCAGATACGCAGTATTTT; cdr3_aa: CASSDLGPRGADTQYF
v_call: TRBV7-8; j_call: TRBJ1-2; d_call: TRBD1; clone_size: -; cdr3_length: 15; cdr3_nt: TGTGCCAGCAGCTTAAGCGGATACAGGGGTTATGGCTACACCTTC; cdr3_aa: CASSLSGYRGYGYTF
v_call: TRBV5-5; j_call: TRBJ1-2; d_call: -; clone_size: -; cdr3_length: 15; cdr3_nt: TGTGCCACCTCGACAGGAAATGTTGCCGGCTATGGCTACACCTTC; cdr3_aa: CATSTGNVAGYGYTF
v_call: TRBV7-2; j_call: TRBJ2-5; d_call: -; clone_size: -; cdr3_length: 13; cdr3_nt: TGTGCCAGCAGCCCCAGCATCCAAGAGACCCAGTACTTC; cdr3_aa: CASSPSIQETQYF
v_call: TRBV6-1; j_call: TRBJ1-5; d_call: -; clone_size: -; cdr3_length: 13; cdr3_nt: TGTGCCACCTCCCTGGACAGTTGGCAGCCCCAGCATTTT; cdr3_aa: CATSLDSWQPQHF
v_call: TRBV6-6; j_call: TRBJ1-5; d_call: TRBD1; clone_size: -; cdr3_length: 13; cdr3_nt: TGTGCCAGCAGTCTCACAGGGGTTCAGCCCCAGCATTTT; cdr3_aa: CASSLTGVQPQHF
v_call: TRBV30; j_call: TRBJ1-4; d_call: -; clone_size: few; cdr3_length: 15; cdr3_nt: TGTGCCTGGAGTCCTACGGACAGCCTTGGTGAAAAACTGTTTTTT; cdr3_aa: CAWSPTDSLGEKLFF
v_call: TRBV12-5; j_call: TRBJ2-3; d_call: TRBD2; clone_size: -; cdr3_length: 16; cdr3_nt: TGTGCTAGTGGTCCAGGACTAGCGCAATCCACAGATACGCAGTATTTT; cdr3_aa: CASGPGLAQSTDTQYF
v_call: TRBV10-3; j_call: TRBJ1-1; d_call: -; clone_size: -; cdr3_length: 14; cdr3_nt: TGTGCCATCAGTGCGAGAGGGGAGCAGGGTGAAGCTTTCTTT; cdr3_aa: CAISARGEQGEAFF
v_call: TRBV28; j_call: TRBJ1-2; d_call: -; clone_size: -; cdr3_length: 12; cdr3_nt: TGTGCCAGCAGCCAGACTAACTATGGCTACACCTTC; cdr3_aa: CASSQTNYGYTF
v_call: TRBV7-6; j_call: TRBJ2-5; d_call: -; clone_size: -; cdr3_length: 15; cdr3_nt: TGTGCCAGCAGCCCCTCCGGAGGGTGGCAAGAGACCCAGTACTTC; cdr3_aa: CASSPSGGWQETQYF
v_call: TRBV2; j_call: TRBJ1-4; d_call: -; clone_size: -; cdr3_length: 13; cdr3_nt: TGTGCCAGCAACAGGCAGGTTAATGAAAAACTGTTTTTT; cdr3_aa: CASNRQVNEKLFF
v_call: TRBV7-2; j_call: TRBJ2-1; d_call: -; clone_size: -; cdr3_length: 15; cdr3_nt: TGTGCCAGCACGCCGGGCCGATATTCCTACAATGAGCAGTTCTTC; cdr3_aa: CASTPGRYSYNEQFF
v_call: TRBV19; j_call: TRBJ2-7; d_call: TRBD1; clone_size: -; cdr3_length: 14; cdr3_nt: TGTGCCAGTAGCCGGACAGGGGGTTCTCACGAGCAGTACTTC; cdr3_aa: CASSRTGGSHEQYF
v_call: TRBV28; j_call: TRBJ2-7; d_call: -; clone_size: once; cdr3_length: 14; cdr3_nt: TGTGCCAGCAGTTTCATGGGGGCTTCGGGGGAGCAGTACTTC; cdr3_aa: CASSFMGASGEQYF
v_call: TRBV1; j_call: TRBJ2-7; d_call: -; clone_size: -; cdr3_length: 18; cdr3_nt: TGCACCAGCAGCTTGGGAACTAGCGGGATCAGTAGGTGTTACGAGCAGTACTTC; cdr3_aa: CTSSLGTSGISRCYEQYF
v_call: TRBV10-1; j_call: TRBJ2-3; d_call: TRBD2; clone_size: -; cdr3_length: 14; cdr3_nt: TGCGCCAGCAGTGGAGAGCGGGACACAGATACGCAGTATTTT; cdr3_aa: CASSGERDTDTQYF
v_call: TRBV6-1; j_call: TRBJ2-1; d_call: TRBD2; clone_size: -; cdr3_length: 16; cdr3_nt: TGTGCCAGCAGTGAAGCGACGGGCGGGGGTAGCAATGAGCAGTTCTTC; cdr3_aa: CASSEATGGGSNEQFF
v_call: TRBV18; j_call: TRBJ2-7; d_call: TRBD1; clone_size: few; cdr3_length: 15; cdr3_nt: TGTGCCAGCTCACCAACACCAGGGGGCCAGTACGAGCAGTACTTC; cdr3_aa: CASSPTPGGQYEQYF
v_call: TRBV30; j_call: TRBJ2-3; d_call: TRBD2; clone_size: -; cdr3_length: 16; cdr3_nt: TGTGCCTGGAGCCGACTAGCGGGGCCTTCCACAGATACGCAGTATTTT; cdr3_aa: CAWSRLAGPSTDTQYF
v_call: TRBV5-6; j_call: TRBJ2-5; d_call: -; clone_size: -; cdr3_length: 14; cdr3_nt: TGTGCCAGCAGCTTGGGGTGGCTCTCTTGGACCCAGTACTTC; cdr3_aa: CASSLGWLSWTQYF
v_call: TRBV27; j_call: TRBJ2-7; d_call: TRBD1; clone_size: -; cdr3_length: 13; cdr3_nt: TGTGCCAGCGGCATGGACAGGCGCCACGAGCAGTACTTC; cdr3_aa: CASGMDRRHEQYF
v_call: TRBV9; j_call: TRBJ1-2; d_call: -; clone_size: -; cdr3_length: 13; cdr3_nt: TGTGCCAGCAGCGGTATCAGGGATACTGGCTACACCTTC; cdr3_aa: CASSGIRDTGYTF
v_call: TRBV2; j_call: TRBJ1-3; d_call: -; clone_size: -; cdr3_length: 11; cdr3_nt: TGTGCCAGCAGTGTTACATACACCATATATTTT; cdr3_aa: CASSVTYTIYF
v_call: TRBV11-3; j_call: TRBJ2-1; d_call: TRBD1; clone_size: -; cdr3_length: 15; cdr3_nt: TGTGCCAGCAGCTTAACAGGGGGCGCGGGGGATGAGCAGTTCTTC; cdr3_aa: CASSLTGGAGDEQFF
v_call: TRBV5-1; j_call: TRBJ2-6; d_call: TRBD1; clone_size: -; cdr3_length: 17; cdr3_nt: TGCGCCAGCAGCTTGGGACAGGGGGCATCTGGGGCCAACGTCCTGACTTTC; cdr3_aa: CASSLGQGASGANVLTF
v_call: TRBV2; j_call: TRBJ1-2; d_call: TRBD1; clone_size: once; cdr3_length: 15; cdr3_nt: TGTGCCAGCAGGCCGGGACAGGGGGCGAGCTATGGCTACACCTTC; cdr3_aa: CASRPGQGASYGYTF
v_call: TRBV6-5; j_call: TRBJ2-3; d_call: -; clone_size: -; cdr3_length: 14; cdr3_nt: TGTGCCAGCAGTTACAGGGACATCACAGATACGCAGTATTTT; cdr3_aa: CASSYRDITDTQYF
v_call: TRBV6-6; j_call: TRBJ1-5; d_call: TRBD1; clone_size: -; cdr3_length: 14; cdr3_nt: TGTGCCAGCAGTTTAGGGACAGACTATCAGCCCCAGCATTTT; cdr3_aa: CASSLGTDYQPQHF
v_call: TRBV28; j_call: TRBJ1-1; d_call: -; clone_size: -; cdr3_length: 15; cdr3_nt: TGTGCCAGCAGTTCTGGGGACGGGACCGCCACTGAAGCTTTCTTT; cdr3_aa: CASSSGDGTATEAFF
v_call: TRBV15; j_call: TRBJ1-2; d_call: -; clone_size: once; cdr3_length: 13; cdr3_nt: TGTGCCACCAGCAGAGGCCTTAACTATGGCTACACCTTC; cdr3_aa: CATSRGLNYGYTF
v_call: TRBV10-3; j_call: TRBJ2-7; d_call: -; clone_size: -; cdr3_length: 13; cdr3_nt: TGTGCCATCAGCCAGGACCCAAACTACGAGCAGTACTTC; cdr3_aa: CAISQDPNYEQYF
v_call: TRBV25-1; j_call: TRBJ1-3; d_call: -; clone_size: -; cdr3_length: 15; cdr3_nt: TGTGCCAGCAGTAACCATGGACAGCCGGGAAACACCATATATTTT; cdr3_aa: CASSNHGQPGNTIYF
v_call: TRBV10-1; j_call: TRBJ1-5; d_call: -; clone_size: once; cdr3_length: 14; cdr3_nt: TGCGCCAGCAGTGATAATTCAGGCAATCAGCCCCAGCATTTT; cdr3_aa: CASSDNSGNQPQHF
v_call: TRBV27; j_call: TRBJ2-7; d_call: -; clone_size: -; cdr3_length: 16; cdr3_nt: TGTGCCAGCAGTTCTCAGGGGGGGGACAACTCCTACGAGCAGTACTTC; cdr3_aa: CASSSQGGDNSYEQYF
v_call: TRBV7-9; j_call: TRBJ2-1; d_call: TRBD2; clone_size: -; cdr3_length: 15; cdr3_nt: TGTGCCAGCAGCGTAGCGGGGGCCCGCTACAATGAGCAGTTCTTC; cdr3_aa: CASSVAGARYNEQFF
v_call: TRBV5-6; j_call: TRBJ1-2; d_call: TRBD1; clone_size: -; cdr3_length: 11; cdr3_nt: TGTGCCAGCACACGGACAGGAGGCTACACCTTC; cdr3_aa: CASTRTGGYTF
v_call: TRBV27; j_call: TRBJ2-3; d_call: -; clone_size: once; cdr3_length: 17; cdr3_nt: TGTGCCAGCAGTCCCCAAGGACCGGGGCTCTACACAGATACGCAGTATTTT; cdr3_aa: CASSPQGPGLYTDTQYF